This T cell receptor (beta chain) is drawn from a study of cytotoxic CD8 clonotypes in ibrutinib-treated CLL. Method: immunoSEQ multiplex PCR; TCRdb's copy keeps in-frame clones and lacks some. This sample has some 310,000 clones, with 80% found just once. This TCR came from a human donor with chronic lymphocytic leukemia. Sequenced material: PBMCs, taken before ibrutinib treatment.

The CDR3 nucleotides are TGCGCCAGCAGCCAACAGGGGTCTACGCAGTATTTT. Amino acid sequence: CASSQQGSTQYF. The chain uses TRBV4-1 and TRBJ2-3; a weak D match, TRBD1 (6 bases). Trimming removed 2 bases from V and 8 bases from J, with 8 bases in between. The CDR3 is made up of 12 amino acids. Looked up from germline, CDR1 is MGHRA and CDR2 is YSYEKL.